These 28 T cell receptor beta chains were all obtained from the same sample, sequenced in a study of blood T cell repertoires in COVID-19. Assay used: immunoSEQ multiplex PCR; TCRdb lists only in-frame clones, some missing. The sample lists 250,000 to 350,000 clones; 75% to 90% were seen once. The material sequenced was peripheral blood. The receptors derive from an older woman with acute or convalescent COVID-19.

The J gene is TRBJ2-5, the V gene TRBV13; D might be TRBD2 (6 bases). CDR1 and CDR2 (germline): PRHDT, FYEKMQ (reference sequence). The CDR3 extends over 13 amino acids. V dropped 5 bases and J dropped 5 bases, with 12 bases sitting between them. CDR3 in amino acids: CASSAAGRETQYF. The CDR3 DNA is TGTGCCAGCAGCGCCGCGGGGAGGGAGACCCAGTACTTC. The whole variable domain, filled in from reference TRBV13 and TRBJ2-5, reads AAGVIQSPRHLIKEKRETATLKCYPIPRHDTVYWYQQGPGQDPQFLISFYEKMQSDKGSIPDRFSAQQFSDYHSELNMSSLELGDSALYFCASSAAGRETQYFGPGTRLLVL.

The V gene is TRBV5-1, the J gene TRBJ1-1; D is undetermined. Per the germline V gene, CDR1 is SGHRS and CDR2 is YFSETQ. The CDR3 is 16 residues long. The ends were cut back, 0 bases at V and 10 bases at J, with 22 bases in the middle. This CDR3 reads CASSLGKGWSPLGAFF. CDR3 bases: TGCGCCAGCAGCTTGGGAAAAGGATGGTCCCCACTAGGAGCTTTCTTT. Full variable domain (outside the CDR3, taken from reference TRBV5-1 and TRBJ1-1): KAGVTQTPRYLIKTRGQQVTLSCSPISGHRSVSWYQQTPGQGLQFLFEYFSETQRNKGNFPGRFSGRQFSNSRSEMNVSTLELGDSALYLCASSLGKGWSPLGAFFGQGTRLTVV.

This sequence joins TRBV19 and TRBJ2-3, with 12 bases matching TRBD2. Trimming cost V 5 bases and J 1 base; bases outside gene matches: 7. Germline CDR1 and CDR2: LNHDA and SQIVND (reference sequence). This CDR3 has 17 amino acids. The CDR3 DNA is TGTGCCAGTAGTGGGCTAGCGGGAGGGCATGGCACAGATACGCAGTATTTT. Translated, it gives CASSGLAGGHGTDTQYF.

The chain joins TRBV11-2 to TRBJ2-2, with 9 bases lining up with TRBD2. The junction had 30 bases not matched to a gene; V was cut back by 6 bases and J by 7 bases. Per germline, CDR1 SGHAT and CDR2 FQNNGV. The CDR3 runs to 22 residues. CDR3 DNA: TGTGCCAGCAGTCGCTCTATTCCCGGGACTAGCCCCCTTGGGGGTAGTTTCGGGGAGCTGTTTTTT. Its protein product is CASSRSIPGTSPLGGSFGELFF.

The rearrangement joins TRBV9 to TRBJ1-1; 9 bases are a match to TRBD1. J lost 1 base, V lost 0 bases, and 13 bases had no gene match. The CDR3 loop spans 19 amino acids. Germline V gene lookup returns CDR1 SGDLS and CDR2 YYNGEE. The CDR3 bases are TGTGCCAGCAGCGTAGCGGGGGGCGGGACAGGGCGTACGAACACTGAAGCTTTCTTT. It encodes CASSVAGGGTGRTNTEAFF.

CDR3 region: CASSQEEGTRAQYF. The CDR3 DNA reads as TGTGCCAGCAGCCAAGAGGAGGGTACCAGGGCCCAGTACTTC. The chain couples TRBV4-2 to TRBJ2-5; maybe TRBD2 (6 bases). Per the germline V gene, CDR1 is LGHNA and CDR2 is YNFKEQ. V lost 0 bases and J lost 9, with 14 bases in between. The CDR3 runs 14 residues.

The rearrangement uses TRBV11-2 and TRBJ2-7, with D unclear. Germline V CDR1 and CDR2: SGHAT, FQNNGV. The CDR3 covers 11 residues. With 4 bases removed from V and 4 bases from J, the gap between germline ends came to 5 bases. CDR3 in amino acids: CASSYQYEQYF. Here the CDR3 DNA reads TGTGCCAGCAGCTATCAGTACGAGCAGTACTTC. Full variable domain (missing parts from reference TRBV11-2 and TRBJ2-7): EAGVAQSPRYKIIEKRQSVAFWCNPISGHATLYWYQQILGQGPKLLIQFQNNGVVDDSQLPKDRFSAERLKGVDSTLKIQPAKLEDSAVYLCASSYQYEQYFGPGTRLTVT.

This chain links TRBV3-1 (or the pseudogene TRBV3-2) with TRBJ2-7; D possibly corresponds to TRBD1 (5 bases). Germline CDR1 and CDR2: LGHDT and YNNKEL (reference sequence). This CDR3 comprises 14 residues. Deletions cut 4 bases from V and 0 bases from J, with 10 bases between. The CDR3 sequence is CASSRTPISYEQYF. As DNA, the CDR3 is TGTGCCAGCAGCCGGACACCCATCTCCTACGAGCAGTACTTC.

This rearrangement joins TRBV27 to TRBJ1-4, with unresolved D. CDR1 is MNHEY, CDR2 SMNVEV, per germline (reference sequence). Trimming stripped 3 bases from V and 0 bases from J, with 11 bases between. There are 16 residues in the CDR3. CDR3: CASSFIFRATNEKLFF. CDR3 in DNA: TGTGCCAGCAGTTTTATCTTTCGTGCAACTAATGAAAAACTGTTTTTT.

The V gene is TRBV9, the J gene TRBJ2-4, with D possibly TRBD1 on 5 matching bases. CDR3 length: 13 residues. The V end lost 0 bases, the J end lost 4 bases, and 5 bases lay between the germline ends. CDR1 is SGDLS and CDR2 is YYNGEE in the germline V gene. CDR3 nucleotides: TGTGCCAGCAGCGTAGAGGGGAAAAACATTCAGTACTTC. Translation: CASSVEGKNIQYF.

The V gene is TRBV30, the J gene TRBJ1-3, with TRBD1 matching over 7 bases. V shed 5 bases and J 0 bases; nucleotides not matched to a gene: 7. This CDR3 spans 15 amino acids. CDR1 is GTSNPN, CDR2 SVGIG, per germline (reference sequence). CDR3 loop: CAWPRQGSSGNTIYF. The CDR3 region has the DNA TGTGCCTGGCCTAGACAGGGCTCCTCTGGAAACACCATATATTTT.

The chain couples TRBV10-3 to TRBJ1-1; D gene ambiguous. The V gene's germline CDR1 is ENHRY and CDR2 SYGVKD. The CDR3 sequence is 13 residues long. The germline V and J ends were trimmed by 6 bases and 1 base, with 9 bases remaining between them. CDR3 sequence reads: CAISSTTNTEAFF. CDR3 nucleotide sequence: TGTGCCATCAGCTCGACAACGAACACTGAAGCTTTCTTT.

V and J are TRBV3-1 (or the pseudogene TRBV3-2) and TRBJ1-1; 8 bases align to TRBD1. Germline assignment: CDR1 LGHDT and CDR2 YNNKEL (reference sequence). The J segment lost 7 bases and the V segment lost 0 bases, leaving 10 bases of the junction unmatched. The CDR3 runs 16 residues. The CDR3 region has the DNA TGTGCCAGCAGCCAAGATCAGGGAACAGGGGGGGATGAAGCTTTCTTT. The encoded protein is CASSQDQGTGGDEAFF.

This chain links TRBV29-1 with TRBJ1-2; D is perhaps TRBD1 (5 bases). This CDR3 has 12 amino acids. V lost 5 bases to trimming and J lost 4 bases, with 11 bases between them. The germline CDR1 and CDR2 sequences are SQVTM and ANQGSEA. CDR3 in DNA: TGCAGCGTTAACACAGGACCCTATGGCTACACCTTC. Encoded protein: CSVNTGPYGYTF. The full variable domain, rest sourced from reference TRBV29-1 and TRBJ1-2, is SAVISQKPSRDICQRGTSLTIQCQVDSQVTMMFWYRQQPGQSLTLIATANQGSEATYESGFVIDKFPISRPNLTFSTLTVSNMSPEDSSIYLCSVNTGPYGYTFGSGTRLTVV.

This CDR3 reads CASSITGTLLNSPLHF. The CDR3 nucleotides read TGTGCCAGCAGCATAACCGGGACACTGCTTAATTCACCCCTCCACTTT. This sequence joins TRBV5-6 and TRBJ1-6; a weak D match, TRBD1 (6 bases). V lost 4 bases to trimming and J lost 6 bases, with 17 bases between them. This CDR3 contains 16 residues. Germline V CDR1 and CDR2: SGHDT, YYEEEE.

As DNA, the CDR3 is TGTGCCAGCAGTTTATACAGTTGGGGACAGGCGGTTATAGGAGCTTTCTTT. It is translated as CASSLYSWGQAVIGAFF. This chain joins TRBV28 and TRBJ1-1; 8 nucleotides agree with TRBD1. Germline CDR1 is MDHEN and CDR2 is SYDVKM. This CDR3 region has 17 residues. The V gene end was trimmed by 1 base and the J gene end by 10 bases; junction bases not matched to a gene: 17.

This clone showed up just once. The rearrangement links TRBV2 to TRBJ2-1; either TRBD1 or TRBD2 may supply D (6 bases each). The CDR3 has 12 amino acids. Germline V gene data show CDR1 as SNHLY and CDR2 as FYNNEI. Trimming cost V 8 bases and J 10 bases, with 15 bases left between them. The CDR3 sequence: CASGGGPGEQFF. The CDR3 DNA sequence: TGTGCCAGCGGTGGGGGGCCGGGCGAGCAGTTCTTC.

CDR3 protein: CASSESRGNSPLHF. The CDR3 nucleotides read TGTGCCAGCAGTGAATCCAGGGGAAATTCACCCCTCCACTTT. The chain is built from TRBV6-1 and TRBJ1-6, with D tentatively TRBD1 (6 bases). Germline CDR1 and CDR2: MNHNS and SASEGT. V lost 2 bases and J lost 7, with 9 bases in between. CDR3 size: 14 residues.

For the CDR3, the DNA is TGTGCCAGCAGCTCTAGACTAGCGGGAGGTGAAGATACGCAGTATTTT. Its translation: CASSSRLAGGEDTQYF. This chain uses TRBV13 with TRBJ2-3, with 13 bases identical to TRBD2. Trimming at V came to 4 bases and at J to 5 bases, leaving 6 bases not matched to a gene. The length of the CDR3 is 16 residues. Germline lookup yields CDR1 PRHDT and CDR2 FYEKMQ (reference sequence). The whole variable domain, remainder taken from reference TRBV13 and TRBJ2-3, is AAGVIQSPRHLIKEKRETATLKCYPIPRHDTVYWYQQGPGQDPQFLISFYEKMQSDKGSIPDRFSAQQFSDYHSELNMSSLELGDSALYFCASSSRLAGGEDTQYFGPGTRLTVL.

The chain combines TRBV19 with TRBJ1-1; 7 positions agree with TRBD1. V lost 6 bases and J lost 1; bases outside the gene matches: 5. Germline loops: CDR1 LNHDA, CDR2 SQIVND (reference sequence). CDR3 size: 14 residues. This chain's CDR3 is CASRVTGANTEAFF. The CDR3 region has the DNA TGTGCCAGTAGGGTCACAGGGGCGAACACTGAAGCTTTCTTT.

The J gene is TRBJ2-5, the V gene TRBV23-1; the match to TRBD2 covers 8 bases. TRBV23-1 is an open reading frame, and its role is uncertain. Unmatched junction bases numbered 5, after V lost 3 bases and J lost 2 bases. This CDR3 comprises 15 residues. The CDR3: CASSHHGRGQETQYF. In DNA form, the CDR3 reads TGCGCCAGCAGTCACCACGGGAGGGGACAAGAGACCCAGTACTTC.

This clone was recorded only once. The chain links TRBV28 to TRBJ2-7, with 8 bases that match TRBD2. Germline V gene sequence: CDR1 MDHEN, CDR2 SYDVKM. V shed 6 bases and J 3 bases; nucleotides not matched to a gene: 10. This CDR3 has 15 amino acids. The CDR3 spells CASSTPGLAGYEQYF. As DNA, the CDR3 is TGTGCCAGCAGCACCCCCGGCCTAGCGGGCTACGAGCAGTACTTC.

J is TRBJ1-5 and V is TRBV3-1 (or the pseudogene TRBV3-2); possibly TRBD1 for D (6 bases). Germline CDR1 reads LGHDT; CDR2 reads YNNKEL (reference sequence). The CDR3 has 17 residues. The V end lost 4 bases, the J end lost 0 bases, and 16 bases lay between the germline ends. CDR3: CASSRRDNCYSNQPQHF. The DNA of the CDR3 is TGTGCCAGCAGCCGCCGGGACAATTGTTATAGCAATCAGCCCCAGCATTTT.

This clone was counted between two and nine times. The CDR3 DNA reads TGTGCCAGCAGCCGCGAGCGGGGTGACACCATATATTTT. Translated: CASSRERGDTIYF. The chain joins TRBV4-2 to TRBJ1-3, with D unresolved. The CDR3 totals 13 residues. Deletions cut 4 bases from V and 8 bases from J, with 12 bases between. Germline-derived CDR1 and CDR2 are LGHNA and YNFKEQ.

This chain joins TRBV24-1 and TRBJ2-3; TRBD2 aligns across 10 bases. CDR3 length equals 17 residues. Germline CDR1 is KGHDR and CDR2 is SFDVKD. J gave up 2 bases and V 3 bases, and 7 bases lay outside the gene matches. CDR3: CATSDPSGGPDTDTQYF. CDR3 bases: TGTGCCACCAGTGATCCTAGCGGGGGTCCCGACACAGATACGCAGTATTTT.

The chain uses TRBV18 and TRBJ2-7; 7 bases fit TRBD1. Germline V gene sequence: CDR1 KGHSH, CDR2 LQKENI. V shed 2 bases, J shed 0 bases, and the junction held 1 base outside the gene matches. This CDR3 contains 14 residues. CDR3 residues: CASSPGTVSYEQYF. The CDR3, as DNA: TGTGCCAGCTCACCAGGGACAGTCTCCTACGAGCAGTACTTC.

The chain couples TRBV19 to TRBJ1-5; weak D call: TRBD1 (5 bases). Germline CDR1 is LNHDA and CDR2 is SQIVND (reference sequence). The V gene lost 5 bases and the J gene lost 2 bases, with 10 bases spanning the gap. The CDR3 runs to 14 residues. The CDR3 region is CASSSRVGNQPQHF. Written as DNA, the CDR3 is TGTGCCAGTAGTTCCAGGGTAGGCAATCAGCCCCAGCATTTT.

The chain carries TRBV18 and TRBJ1-2, with D possibly being TRBD1 (5 bases). CDR3 length equals 14 residues. The germline CDR1 and CDR2 sequences are KGHSH and LQKENI. V dropped 6 bases and J dropped 2 bases, with 13 bases sitting between them. The chain's CDR3 is CASSAGQGNYGYTF. The CDR3 bases are TGTGCCAGCTCGGCAGGGCAAGGGAACTATGGCTACACCTTC.